This T cell receptor beta chain was documented in a study of blood T cell repertoires in COVID-19. The V segment lost 4 bases and the J segment 4 bases; nucleotides outside the gene matches: 8. The CDR3 is 16 residues long. Germline V CDR1 and CDR2: MGHRA, YSYEKL. Libraries were prepared by immunoSEQ multiplex PCR; TCRdb keeps only in-frame clonotypes and omits some of them. Of around 310,000 clones in the sample, about nine tenths were seen once. Material: PBMCs or T cells enriched from blood (not recorded which). The chain recombines TRBV4-1 with TRBJ1-2, with 11 positions matching TRBD1. This receptor was taken from a woman in her thirties who had recovered from COVID-19. CDR3: CASSPDGTGGSYGYTF. CDR3 in DNA: TGCGCCAGCAGCCCGGACGGGACAGGGGGAAGCTATGGCTACACCTTC.